Below, 12 T cell receptor beta chains from the same sample are listed, as sequenced in a study of shared clonotypes between healthy human individuals (TCRdb year 2020). Library creation used the immunoSEQ multiplex PCR assay. Sourced from immuneACCESS, this table was stored by TCRdb with only in-frame sequences that have V and J called. A share of the clones is absent; for the studies checked, an unresolved V gene accounts for under half, and the remainder has no known explanation. The sample profile shows 2 million to 2.5 million clones; over 85% of them were found once. About 0.39% of the sample is taken by the ten largest. The source material was naive CD4+ T cells from PBMCs. Explained via the paper, the cell subset or site label denotes: CD45RA+ positively selected. Receptor source: a man in his late teens or twenties in good health. Some clones in this sample may be carry-over from other donors' samples.

This chain uses TRBV5-1 with TRBJ2-3, with a tentative D call TRBD1 (6 bases). Germline CDR1 reads SGHRS; CDR2 reads YFSETQ. This CDR3 is 12 amino acids long. Trimming pared 4 bases from V and 5 bases from J, leaving 8 bases between. The CDR3 loop is CASSPQGDTQYF. CDR3 DNA: TGCGCCAGCAGCCCACAGGGAGATACGCAGTATTTT.

As to this clone: Other DNA sequences in this specimen translate into the identical CDR3. The CDR3 DNA reads as TGCGCCAGCAGCGGGACTGACTCTGGAAACACCATATATTTT. Protein: CASSGTDSGNTIYF. The rearrangement uses TRBV5-1 and TRBJ1-3, with TRBD1 as a possible D gene (5 bases). The germline V gene has CDR1 SGHRS and CDR2 YFSETQ. V was cut by 4 bases and J by 0 bases, with 8 bases left in between. There are 14 residues in the CDR3.

The chain combines TRBV19 with TRBJ1-1; D is perhaps TRBD1 (6 bases). V lost 1 base and J 8 bases, leaving 14 bases between the germline ends. The length of the CDR3 is 14 residues. Germline lookup yields CDR1 LNHDA and CDR2 SQIVND (reference sequence). CDR3 bases: TGTGCCAGTAGTATAGGAGGGGGGCATTTGGAAGCTTTCTTT. Protein product: CASSIGGGHLEAFF.

The chain has TRBV10-3 and TRBJ1-2; no reliable D call. CDR1 is ENHRY, CDR2 SYGVKD, per germline. The CDR3 spans 13 residues. Trimming cost V 6 bases and J 2 bases, with 10 bases left between them. The CDR3 protein is CAIRETLNYGYTF. The CDR3 DNA reads TGTGCCATCAGAGAGACTCTCAACTATGGCTACACCTTC.

This clone was observed a few times. J is TRBJ1-1 and V is TRBV10-3; D gene ambiguous. Trimming removed 6 bases at V and 1 base at J, with 6 bases between. Looked up from germline, CDR1 is ENHRY and CDR2 is SYGVKD. This CDR3 has 12 amino acids. This chain's CDR3 is CAISARNTEAFF. CDR3 DNA: TGTGCCATCAGCGCCCGGAACACTGAAGCTTTCTTT.

The V gene is TRBV5-4, the J gene TRBJ2-3; 7 positions match TRBD1. The CDR3 contains 15 residues. The germline gives CDR1 SGHNT, CDR2 YYREEE (reference sequence). V lost 3 bases, J lost 5 bases, and 9 bases stayed unmatched. The CDR3 bases are TGTGCCAGCAGCTCCAAATCGGGACAGCAAGATACGCAGTATTTT. Translating gives CASSSKSGQQDTQYF.

V and J are TRBV28 and TRBJ1-2, with D unresolved. The length of the CDR3 is 12 residues. Trimming left V 5 bases short and J 3 bases short, with 7 bases between. CDR1 is MDHEN, CDR2 SYDVKM, per germline. CDR3 in DNA: TGTGCCAGCAGTGGAGGGTACTATGGCTACACCTTC. The encoded protein is CASSGGYYGYTF.

In nucleotides, the CDR3 is TGTGCCACCAGCCGATCAGGGGGCAATCAGCCCCAGCATTTT. Translated, it gives CATSRSGGNQPQHF. The chain is built from TRBV15 and TRBJ1-5; D may be TRBD1 (6 bases). CDR3 length: 14 amino acids. The V end lost 5 bases, the J end lost 2 bases, and 10 bases lay between the germline ends. Germline V gene data show CDR1 as LNHNV and CDR2 as YYDKDF (reference sequence).

The genes are TRBV2 and TRBJ1-2, with a tentative D call TRBD1 (6 bases). In germline, CDR1 is SNHLY, CDR2 FYNNEI. V lost 4 bases, J lost 3 bases, and 21 bases lay in between. This CDR3 comprises 17 residues. The CDR3 is CASSGTSETGWDYGYTF. The CDR3 DNA reads as TGTGCCAGCAGTGGAACATCCGAAACAGGGTGGGACTATGGCTACACCTTC.

The genes are TRBV11-3 and TRBJ2-5; D remains ambiguous. The CDR3 extends over 14 amino acids. The ends were cut back, 1 base at V and 5 bases at J, with 11 bases in the middle. Per the germline V gene, CDR1 is SGHNT and CDR2 is YENEEA. In DNA, the CDR3 is TGTGCCAGCAGCTTAGGAGTCGGGTCGGAGACCCAGTACTTC. Translating gives CASSLGVGSETQYF.

About this clone itself: Other DNA variants within this sample encode the same CDR3. The rearrangement uses TRBV29-1 and TRBJ1-3, with unresolved D. This CDR3 spans 12 amino acids. Trimming cost V 4 bases and J 4 bases, with 8 bases left between them. Germline values: CDR1 SQVTM, CDR2 ANQGSEA. The chain's CDR3 is CSVAGSGNTIYF. Here the CDR3 DNA reads TGCAGCGTTGCAGGATCGGGAAACACCATATATTTT. The complete variable domain, with remaining parts taken from reference TRBV29-1 and TRBJ1-3, reads SAVISQKPSRDICQRGTSLTIQCQVDSQVTMMFWYRQQPGQSLTLIATANQGSEATYESGFVIDKFPISRPNLTFSTLTVSNMSPEDSSIYLCSVAGSGNTIYFGEGSWLTVV.

This chain connects TRBV2 to TRBJ2-3; 10 bases agree with TRBD2. Per germline, CDR1 SNHLY and CDR2 FYNNEI. The CDR3 is 15 residues long. V trimming: 4 bases; J trimming: 4 bases; junction bases outside the gene matches: 5. CDR3 bases: TGTGCCAGCAGTGCAAGCGGGAGGGCTGCAGATACGCAGTATTTT. Translation: CASSASGRAADTQYF.